Below, one T cell receptor (beta chain) is given with its context. Profiling relied on immunoSEQ multiplex PCR, and the TCRdb table lists in-frame clones only, not all of them. The table includes over 100,000 clones, around 87% detected once. The data originate from a study of T cell responses to AZD1222 COVID-19 vaccine. The CDR3 consists of 13 residues. The germline V gene has CDR1 LGHNT and CDR2 FRNRAP. Between the trimmed V and J ends, which lost 4 bases and 2 bases, there was a span of 6 bases. This TCR derives from an adult who received the AZD1222 COVID-19 vaccine. Sequenced here: peripheral blood, sampled 28 days after the second AZD1222 dose. The chain carries TRBV12-5 and TRBJ1-5; tentative D call: TRBD1 (6 bases). Here the CDR3 DNA reads TGTGCTAGTGGTTGGACAGGCAATCAGCCCCAGCATTTT. Translating it yields CASGWTGNQPQHF.